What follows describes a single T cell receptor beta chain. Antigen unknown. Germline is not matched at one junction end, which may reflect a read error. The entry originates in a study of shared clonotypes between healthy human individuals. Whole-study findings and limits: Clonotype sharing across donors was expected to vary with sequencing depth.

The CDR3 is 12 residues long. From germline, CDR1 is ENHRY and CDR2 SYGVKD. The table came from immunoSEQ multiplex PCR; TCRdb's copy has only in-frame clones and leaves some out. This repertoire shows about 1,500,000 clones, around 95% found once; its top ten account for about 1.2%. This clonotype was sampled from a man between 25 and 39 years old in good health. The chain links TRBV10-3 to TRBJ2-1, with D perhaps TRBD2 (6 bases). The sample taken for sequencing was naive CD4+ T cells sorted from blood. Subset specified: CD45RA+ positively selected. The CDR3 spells CAISQASDEQLF. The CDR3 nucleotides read TGTGCCATCAGTCAGGCTAGCGATGAGCAGCTCTTC.